This TCR beta chain was recorded in a study of glioma-infiltrating T cells. General observations from the study: CDR3 overlap between tissue and blood was very small. Non-neoplastic patients had below-expected tissue-blood divergence, while all gliomas exceeded expectation.

CDR1 and CDR2 from the germline V gene are ENHRY and SYGVKD. The CDR3 is made up of 14 amino acids. V was clipped by 10 bases and J by 1 base; unmatched bases: 7. TCR alpha and beta CDR3 regions were amplified from RNA using iRepertoire nested multiplex PCR. TCRdb used MiXCR to reprocess the multiplex PCR reads, holding one entry per CDR3 protein. The sample holds 4,000 to 5,000 distinct CDR3 sequences; 31% are singletons and the top ten take under 7.5%. Note on this clonotype: The antigen remains unidentified.

The receptor was derived from a human donor with low-grade glioma or glioblastoma, undergoing nonglioma brain surgery, or in good health (not recorded which). The chain combines TRBV10-3 with TRBJ2-3, with 8 bases identical to TRBD2. Sequenced input: glioma tissue, nonneoplastic brain tissue, or PBMCs (not recorded which). Written as DNA, the CDR3 is TGTGCCACCCGAGCGGGGGACGGCACAGATACGCAGTATTTT. This encodes CATRAGDGTDTQYF.